Following are 4 T cell receptor beta chains from one sample sequenced in a study of T-cell memory formation after mild COVID-19. TCRdb recomputed calls from the 5' RACE reads with MiXCR, one row per CDR3 protein. The sample lists about 210,000 distinct CDR3 sequences, 27% occurring once. The specimen sequenced was PBMCs or a T cell subset sorted from them (not recorded which). These receptors all stem from an adult woman who had mild COVID-19 (a few samples of this study predate the infection). Cell type and time point are not known.

The genes are TRBV30 and TRBJ2-4, with D maybe TRBD2 (5 bases). Germline V lookup: CDR1 GTSNPN, CDR2 SVGIG (reference sequence). V was clipped by 5 bases and J by 0 bases, with 11 bases between them. The CDR3 totals 14 residues. The CDR3 coding sequence is TGTGCCTGGGGGGTGGGAGAAGCCAAAAACATTCAGTACTTC. It codes for CAWGVGEAKNIQYF.

The V gene is TRBV4-3, the J gene TRBJ2-3, with TRBD1 identical over 7 bases. With 8 bases clipped from V and 3 bases from J, the junction kept 5 bases outside the gene matches. The CDR3 spans 13 residues. The germline V gene has CDR1 LGHNA and CDR2 YSLEER. The CDR3 DNA follows: TGCGCCAGCGGCCTGACAGGGACAGATACGCAGTATTTT. Its protein is CASGLTGTDTQYF.

The J gene is TRBJ1-4, the V gene TRBV6-5; possibly TRBD1 for D (6 bases). V was shortened by 8 bases and J by 3 bases, with 13 bases between the two germline ends. The CDR3 runs 14 residues. The V gene's germline CDR1 is MNHEY and CDR2 SVGAGI. Written as DNA, the CDR3 is TGTGCCAGCGGATTACAGGGCCCTAATGAAAAACTGTTTTTT. Its protein is CASGLQGPNEKLFF.

Here the CDR3 DNA reads TGTGCCAGCAGCTTAATCCCTAGCGCGAACACCGGGGAGCTGTTTTTT. It specifies CASSLIPSANTGELFF. The V and J genes are TRBV7-3 and TRBJ2-2, with D possibly TRBD2 on 6 matching bases. Trimming removed 1 base at V and 0 bases at J, with 9 bases between. The germline V gene encodes CDR1 SGHTA and CDR2 FQGTGA. The CDR3 runs 16 residues.